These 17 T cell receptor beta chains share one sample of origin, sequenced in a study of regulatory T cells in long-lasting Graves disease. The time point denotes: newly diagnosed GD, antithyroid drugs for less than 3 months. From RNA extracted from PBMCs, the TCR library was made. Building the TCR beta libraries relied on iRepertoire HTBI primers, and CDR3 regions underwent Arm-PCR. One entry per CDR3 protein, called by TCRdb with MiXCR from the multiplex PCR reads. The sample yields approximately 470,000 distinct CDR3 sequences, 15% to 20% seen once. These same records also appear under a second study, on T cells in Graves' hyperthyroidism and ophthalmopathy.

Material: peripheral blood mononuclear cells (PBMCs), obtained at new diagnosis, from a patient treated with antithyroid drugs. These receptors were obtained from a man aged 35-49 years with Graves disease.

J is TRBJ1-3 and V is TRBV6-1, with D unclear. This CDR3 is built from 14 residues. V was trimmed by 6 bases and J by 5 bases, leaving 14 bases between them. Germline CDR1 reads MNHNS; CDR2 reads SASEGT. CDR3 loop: CASSPDGYRNTIYF. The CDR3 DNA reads TGTGCCAGCAGCCCAGACGGGTATCGAAACACCATATATTTT.

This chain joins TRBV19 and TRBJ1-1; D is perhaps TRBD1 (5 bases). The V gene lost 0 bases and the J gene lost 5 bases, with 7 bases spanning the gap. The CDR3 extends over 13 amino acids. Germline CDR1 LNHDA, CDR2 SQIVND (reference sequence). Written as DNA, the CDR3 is TGTGCCAGTAGTATAGACAGGGAGACTGAAGCTTTCTTT. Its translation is CASSIDRETEAFF.

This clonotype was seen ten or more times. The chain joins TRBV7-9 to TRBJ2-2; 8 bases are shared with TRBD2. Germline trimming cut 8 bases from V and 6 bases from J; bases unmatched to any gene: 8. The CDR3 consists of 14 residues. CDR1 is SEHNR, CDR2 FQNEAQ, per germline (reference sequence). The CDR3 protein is CASSLGGGSGELFF. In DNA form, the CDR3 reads TGTGCCAGCTCCCTTGGCGGGGGGTCCGGGGAGCTGTTTTTT.

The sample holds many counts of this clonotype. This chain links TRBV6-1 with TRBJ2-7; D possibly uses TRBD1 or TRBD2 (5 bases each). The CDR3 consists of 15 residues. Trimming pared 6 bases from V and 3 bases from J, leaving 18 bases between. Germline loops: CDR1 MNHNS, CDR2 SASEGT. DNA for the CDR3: TGTGCCAGCAGCCTCAGTCGAGGGGCTTACTACGAGCAGTACTTC. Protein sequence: CASSLSRGAYYEQYF.

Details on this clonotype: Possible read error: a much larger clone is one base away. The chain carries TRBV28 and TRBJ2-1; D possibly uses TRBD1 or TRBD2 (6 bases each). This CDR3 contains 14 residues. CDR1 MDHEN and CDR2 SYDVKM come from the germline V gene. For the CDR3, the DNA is TGTGTCAGCATAAAGGGGGGCCAGAGTAGTGAGCAGTTCTTC. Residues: CVSIKGGQSSEQFF.

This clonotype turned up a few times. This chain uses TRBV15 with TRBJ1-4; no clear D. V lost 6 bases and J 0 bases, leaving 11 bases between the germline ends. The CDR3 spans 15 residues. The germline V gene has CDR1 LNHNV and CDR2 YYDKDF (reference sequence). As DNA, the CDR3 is TGTGCCACCAGTTCCGGGGATTCAACTAATGAAAAACTGTTTTTT. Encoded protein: CATSSGDSTNEKLFF. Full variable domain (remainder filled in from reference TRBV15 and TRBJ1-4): DAMVIQNPRYQVTQFGKPVTLSCSQTLNHNVMYWYQQKSSQAPKLLFHYYDKDFNNEADTPDNFQSRRPNTSFCFLDIRSPGLGDTAMYLCATSSGDSTNEKLFFGSGTQLSVL.

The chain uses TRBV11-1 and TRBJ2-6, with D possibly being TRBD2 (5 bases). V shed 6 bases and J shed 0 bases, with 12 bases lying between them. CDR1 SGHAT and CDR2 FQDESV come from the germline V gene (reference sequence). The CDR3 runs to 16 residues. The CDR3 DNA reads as TGTGCCAGCAGGGCTGGACGGGACTCTGGGGCCAACGTCCTGACTTTC. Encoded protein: CASRAGRDSGANVLTF.

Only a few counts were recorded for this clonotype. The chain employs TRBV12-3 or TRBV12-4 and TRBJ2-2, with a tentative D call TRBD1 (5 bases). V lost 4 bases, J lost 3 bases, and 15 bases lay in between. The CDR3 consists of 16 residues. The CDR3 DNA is TGTGCCAGCAGTTATTCCCAGGGTTTGGACACCGGGGAGCTGTTTTTT. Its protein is CASSYSQGLDTGELFF.

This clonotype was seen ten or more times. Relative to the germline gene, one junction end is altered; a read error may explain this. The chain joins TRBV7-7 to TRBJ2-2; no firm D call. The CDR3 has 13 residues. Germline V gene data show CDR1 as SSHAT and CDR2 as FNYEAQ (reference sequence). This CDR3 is CASSFLLAGELFF. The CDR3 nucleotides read TGTGCTAGCAGCTTTCTTTTGGCCGGGGAGCTGTTTTTT.

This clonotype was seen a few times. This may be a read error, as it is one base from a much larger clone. The CDR3 nucleotides are TGTGCCACCAGTGATAGGCGGACTGGCGGGAAAGAGACCCAGTACTTC. Its translation is CATSDRRTGGKETQYF. The chain couples TRBV24-1 to TRBJ2-5; D may be TRBD2 (6 bases). The V gene lost 3 bases and the J gene lost 3 bases, with 16 bases spanning the gap. There are 16 residues in the CDR3. Germline V gene data show CDR1 as KGHDR and CDR2 as SFDVKD.

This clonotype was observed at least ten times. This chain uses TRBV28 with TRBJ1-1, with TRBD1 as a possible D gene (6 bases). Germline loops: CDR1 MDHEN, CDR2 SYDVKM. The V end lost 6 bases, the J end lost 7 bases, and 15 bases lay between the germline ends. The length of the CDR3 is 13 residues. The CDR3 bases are TGTGCCAGCAGACGACTGACAGGAATTGAAGCTTTCTTT. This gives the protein CASRRLTGIEAFF.

The CDR3 loop reads CASSQDIRASGGEQFF. Written as DNA, the CDR3 is TGTGCCAGCAGCCAAGATATAAGGGCTAGCGGGGGTGAGCAGTTCTTC. The J gene is TRBJ2-1, the V gene TRBV4-2; 10 bases are shared with TRBD2. The V and J ends lost 0 bases and 9 bases, in that order; junction bases with no gene match: 8. The CDR3 runs to 16 residues. Germline assignment: CDR1 LGHNA and CDR2 YNFKEQ.

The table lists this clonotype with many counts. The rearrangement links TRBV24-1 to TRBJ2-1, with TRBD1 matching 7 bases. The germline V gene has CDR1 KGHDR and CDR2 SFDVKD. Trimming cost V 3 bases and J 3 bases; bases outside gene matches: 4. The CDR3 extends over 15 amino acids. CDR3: CATSDPGTVYNEQFF. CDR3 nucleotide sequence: TGTGCCACCAGTGATCCAGGGACAGTCTACAATGAGCAGTTCTTC.

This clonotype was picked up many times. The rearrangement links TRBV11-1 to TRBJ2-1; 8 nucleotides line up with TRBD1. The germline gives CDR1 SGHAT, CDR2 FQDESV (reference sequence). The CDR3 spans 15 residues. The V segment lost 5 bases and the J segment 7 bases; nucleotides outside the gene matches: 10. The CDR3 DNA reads TGTGCCAGCAGCGAAGGAACAGGGGGTCGGAATGAGCAGTTCTTC. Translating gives CASSEGTGGRNEQFF.

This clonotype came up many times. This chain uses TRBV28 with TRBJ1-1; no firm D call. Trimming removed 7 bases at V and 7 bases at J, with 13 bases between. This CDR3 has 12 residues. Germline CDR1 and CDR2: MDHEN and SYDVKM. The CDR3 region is CASTSERFEAFF. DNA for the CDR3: TGTGCCAGCACCTCAGAGAGGTTTGAAGCTTTCTTT.

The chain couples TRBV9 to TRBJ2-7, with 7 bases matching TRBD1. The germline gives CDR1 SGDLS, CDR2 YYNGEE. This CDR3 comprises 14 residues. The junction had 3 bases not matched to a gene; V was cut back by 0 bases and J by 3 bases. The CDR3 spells CASSVARQGYEQYF. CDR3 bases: TGTGCCAGCAGCGTAGCTAGACAGGGCTACGAGCAGTACTTC.

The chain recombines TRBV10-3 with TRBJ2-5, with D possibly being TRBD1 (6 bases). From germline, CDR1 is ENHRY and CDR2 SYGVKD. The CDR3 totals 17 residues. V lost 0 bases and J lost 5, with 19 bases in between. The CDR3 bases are TGTGCCATCAGTGAGTCACTTAGGGCTGGGGGCGCGGAGACCCAGTACTTC. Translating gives CAISESLRAGGAETQYF.